This T cell receptor (beta chain) was documented in a study of cytomegalovirus exposure and HLA in healthy donors. Study-wide findings and caveats: Across donors, presence/absence analyses took sequencing depth to be roughly uniform.

In the case of this clone: Antigen specificity is unknown.

The ends lost 1 base at V and 6 bases at J; junction bases unmatched: 8. Per the germline V gene, CDR1 is SGHRS and CDR2 is YFSETQ. The CDR3 runs to 16 residues. The PCR was carried out with 60 Vbeta primers and 13 Jbeta primers. Clones were read by immunoSEQ multiplex PCR, and TCRdb kept only the in-frame ones, dropping some. This table lists 45,000 to 55,000 clones. This clonotype was sampled from a woman in her forties or fifties in good health and CMV-seropositive. The chain joins TRBV5-1 to TRBJ2-1; 9 positions match TRBD2. Sequences were obtained from PBMCs. CDR3 sequence: CASSLFGLAGPNEQFF. CDR3 DNA: TGCGCCAGCAGCTTGTTTGGTCTAGCGGGACCCAATGAGCAGTTCTTC.